This TCR beta chain appears in the sequencing data of a study of Tregs in tolerant kidney transplant recipients. Study information: Mixed chimerism was transient after nonmyeloablative marrow transplants from related graft donors.

Germline V gene data show CDR1 as MGHRA and CDR2 as YSYEKL. CDR3 length equals 16 residues. Deletions cut 4 bases from V and 7 bases from J, with 19 bases between. With respect to this clone: Its cognate antigen is unknown.

Here immunoSEQ multiplex PCR was the method, and the copy in TCRdb shows in-frame clones only, minus some. The sample yields some 80,000 clones, roughly 98% seen once. General observations from the study: Tolerant patients' donor-specific Tregs expanded beyond overall Tregs, suggesting antigen-driven growth.

The sequence was collected from a human donor who received a combined kidney and bone marrow transplant. The chain is built from TRBV4-1 and TRBJ2-2, with D perhaps TRBD2 (7 bases). Sample: CD4+ T cells from blood, taken before the transplant. CDR3 amino acids: CASSPRGGDYHGELFF. The CDR3 DNA follows: TGCGCCAGCAGCCCAAGGGGGGGGGATTATCACGGGGAGCTGTTTTTT.